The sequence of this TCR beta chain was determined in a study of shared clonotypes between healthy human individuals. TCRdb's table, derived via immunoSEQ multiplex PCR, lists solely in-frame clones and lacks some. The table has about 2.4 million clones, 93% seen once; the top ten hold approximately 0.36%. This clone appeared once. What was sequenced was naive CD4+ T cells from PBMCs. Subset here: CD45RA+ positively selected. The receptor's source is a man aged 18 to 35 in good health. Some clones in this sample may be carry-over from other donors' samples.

The CDR3 sequence: CAWSVLSGGYTF. In DNA form, the CDR3 reads TGTGCCTGGAGTGTACTATCCGGGGGCTACACCTTC. This chain connects TRBV30 to TRBJ1-2; D is uncertain. V lost 0 bases and J lost 8, with 10 bases in between. Germline CDR1 and CDR2: GTSNPN and SVGIG (reference sequence). The CDR3 is 12 residues long.